The 4 T cell receptor beta chains reported below all come from one sample, sequenced in a study of shared clonotypes between healthy human individuals. Naive CD8 cells lacked CD45RO, underwent positive selection for CCR7 and left out terminally differentiated effector memory CD45RA+ cells. TCRdb's copy holds only in-frame clones and misses some; the assay was immunoSEQ multiplex PCR. Here the sample spans around 1.9 million clones, about 92% being singletons. Sequenced input: naive CD8+ T cells from PBMCs. The receptors here all came from a man between 18 and 29 years old in good health. Some clones in this sample may be carry-over from other donors' samples.

This clone was seen just once. The V gene is TRBV6-1, the J gene TRBJ1-2; a possible D gene is TRBD1 (5 bases). Germline V lookup: CDR1 MNHNS, CDR2 SASEGT. CDR3 length: 20 residues. The V end lost 0 bases, the J end lost 4 bases, and 27 bases lay between the germline ends. The CDR3 region has the DNA TGTGCCAGCAGTGAAGCATGGGGGGTAGAAATCCCCCGGGATGGCTATGGCTACACCTTC. Protein product: CASSEAWGVEIPRDGYGYTF.

The rearrangement links TRBV11-3 to TRBJ2-2; 9 bases match TRBD2. The germline V gene has CDR1 SGHNT and CDR2 YENEEA. The trim removed 1 base at V and 6 bases at J, leaving 6 bases unmatched. This CDR3 contains 16 residues. Here the CDR3 reads CASSLGSGGIPGELFF. DNA of the CDR3: TGTGCCAGCAGCTTAGGGAGCGGGGGGATTCCCGGGGAGCTGTTTTTT.

In nucleotides, the CDR3 is TGTGCCAGCAGTTTGCGCGGACCTCAGGGGGCTTTGGACGAGCAGTACTTC. It specifies CASSLRGPQGALDEQYF. J is TRBJ2-7 and V is TRBV27, with 8 bases that match TRBD1. V lost 3 bases, J lost 5 bases, and 15 bases stayed unmatched. Germline CDR1 reads MNHEY; CDR2 reads SMNVEV (reference sequence). CDR3 length: 17 amino acids.

V usage is TRBV7-2 and J usage is TRBJ1-1; D unclear. This CDR3 spans 14 amino acids. CDR1 is SGHTA and CDR2 is FQGNSA in the germline V gene. V lost 4 bases and J 4 bases, leaving 13 bases between the germline ends. CDR3 in amino acids: CASSSPGSGTEAFF. Written as DNA, the CDR3 is TGTGCCAGCAGCTCCCCCGGGTCGGGCACTGAAGCTTTCTTT.